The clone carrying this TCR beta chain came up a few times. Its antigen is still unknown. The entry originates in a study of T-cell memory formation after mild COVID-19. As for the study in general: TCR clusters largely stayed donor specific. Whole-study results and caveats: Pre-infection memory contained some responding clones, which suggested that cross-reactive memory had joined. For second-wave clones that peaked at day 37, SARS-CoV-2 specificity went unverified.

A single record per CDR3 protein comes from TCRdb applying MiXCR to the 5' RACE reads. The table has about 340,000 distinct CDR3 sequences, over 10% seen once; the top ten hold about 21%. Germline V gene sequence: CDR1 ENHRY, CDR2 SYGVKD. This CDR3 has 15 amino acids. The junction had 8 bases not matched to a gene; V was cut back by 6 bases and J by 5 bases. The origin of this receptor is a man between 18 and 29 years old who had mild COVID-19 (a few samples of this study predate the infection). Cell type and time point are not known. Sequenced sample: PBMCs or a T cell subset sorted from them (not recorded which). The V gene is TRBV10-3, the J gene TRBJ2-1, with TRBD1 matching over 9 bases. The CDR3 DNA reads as TGTGCCATCAGGGGACAGGGCGGAGGAGACAATGAGCAGTTCTTC. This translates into CAIRGQGGGDNEQFF.